The rows below give T cell receptor beta chains drawn from one sample of a study of patients and donors after allogeneic stem cell transplantation. TCRdb fed the RT-PCR reads into MiXCR, producing one record per CDR3 protein. The repertoire consists of approximately 200,000 distinct CDR3 sequences, with about 38% occurring once and the leading ten covering 11%. Sequencing used blood, either unsorted or a sorted T cell fraction (not recorded which). The receptors stem from a human donor who was either an allogeneic HSCT recipient or a stem cell or donor lymphocyte infusion donor (not recorded which). It is not recorded whose cells these are; they may come from a transplant donor. CDR3s include the opening cysteine and the closing phenylalanine or tryptophan. The order of the fields is D gene, clone size, J gene, V gene, CDR3 DNA, CDR3 protein. D genes are given only for firm matches. Only part of the rows carry a size: once, few, many, or a class if the clone is expanded.

>.|.|TRBJ1-5|TRBV30
TGTGCCTGGAGCCGACTGACAGTCAATCAGCCCCAGCATTTT
CAWSRLTVNQPQHF
>TRBD2|.|TRBJ2-3|TRBV10-3
TGTGCCATCAGTGAGTTGCCTAGCGGGGGGCCAGAAGATACGCAGTATTTT
CAISELPSGGPEDTQYF
>TRBD2|few|TRBJ2-1|TRBV5-1
TGCGCCAGCAGCCGGACCGGGACTAGCGGATACAATGAGCAGTTCTTC
CASSRTGTSGYNEQFF
>.|.|TRBJ1-6|TRBV4-1
TGCGCCAGCAGCCACTATGGACAGCGGAATTCACCCCTCCACTTT
CASSHYGQRNSPLHF
>TRBD2|once|TRBJ2-1|TRBV10-3
TGTGCCATCACGGCTAGCGGGGGGGCTGATGAGCAGTTCTTC
CAITASGGADEQFF
>.|.|TRBJ2-1|TRBV20-1
TGCAGGACGAAGTGGGGAATTGAGCAGTTCTTC
CRTKWGIEQFF
>.|few|TRBJ2-2|TRBV9
TGTGCCAGCAGTCGGAGATGGACAGCCAACACCGGGGAGCTGTTTTTT
CASSRRWTANTGELFF
>.|few|TRBJ1-1|TRBV6-5
TGTGCCAGCAGTTACTCGAACAGGGAGGGGGGATTAAACACTGAAGCTTTCTTT
CASSYSNREGGLNTEAFF
>TRBD1|.|TRBJ2-4|TRBV12-3/TRBV12-4
TGTGCCAGCACACGACAGGGGCTAGCCAAAAACATTCAGTACTTC
CASTRQGLAKNIQYF
>.|.|TRBJ2-5|TRBV5-1
TGCGCCAGCAGCTTTGGTCGGATATTCCAAGAGACCCAGTACTTC
CASSFGRIFQETQYF
>.|few|TRBJ1-1|TRBV5-1
TGCGCCAGCAGCTTGGGCAATACCCGCATGAACACTGAAGCTTTCTTT
CASSLGNTRMNTEAFF
>.|.|TRBJ1-5|TRBV5-1
TGCGCCAGCAGCTTGGGGACAAGCGAGGGTCAGCCCCAGCATTTT
CASSLGTSEGQPQHF
>.|.|TRBJ1-2|TRBV7-2
TGTGCCAGCAGCTGGGACCAGGGTAGTGGCTACACCTTC
CASSWDQGSGYTF
>.|few|TRBJ1-5|TRBV12-3/TRBV12-4
TGTGCCAGCAGTTCGACAGTGGACTGGGGCCAGCCCCAGCATTTT
CASSSTVDWGQPQHF
>TRBD2|.|TRBJ2-2|TRBV20-1
TGCAGTGCTCTTTTTCTAGCGGGACCGAACACCGGGGAGCTGTTTTTT
CSALFLAGPNTGELFF
>TRBD2|few|TRBJ2-1|TRBV4-1
TGCGCCAGCAGACGTGGGGCGGGGGGCCGCTACAATGAGCAGTTCTTC
CASRRGAGGRYNEQFF
>TRBD2|.|TRBJ2-3|TRBV2
TGTGCCAGCTCCGGGACTAGCGGTCTGTCCGCCACAGATACGCAGTATTTT
CASSGTSGLSATDTQYF
>TRBD2|.|TRBJ2-2|TRBV20-1
TGCAGTGCTAGACCTAGCGGGGCGAACACCGGGGAGCTGTTTTTT
CSARPSGANTGELFF
>.|.|TRBJ1-4|TRBV24-1
TGTGCCACCAGTCCGGCCGATCGGGAAAAACTGTTTTTT
CATSPADREKLFF
>.|.|TRBJ2-3|TRBV29-1
TGCAGCGCCCGAACGGGGGATACGCAGTATTTT
CSARTGDTQYF
>TRBD2|.|TRBJ2-3|TRBV25-1
TGTGCCAGCAGTGCGACTAGCGGGGGAACCACAGATACGCAGTATTTT
CASSATSGGTTDTQYF
>.|few|TRBJ2-3|TRBV5-1
TGCGCCAGCAGCTTATCGCGGGCTGATACGCAGTATTTT
CASSLSRADTQYF
>.|few|TRBJ1-1|TRBV10-3
TGTGCCATCAGCCCAAGCGGGGGGAACACTGAAGCTTTCTTT
CAISPSGGNTEAFF
>TRBD1|.|TRBJ2-1|TRBV4-1
TGCGCCAGCAGCGCCCGGGACAGCTACAATGAGCAGTTCTTC
CASSARDSYNEQFF
>.|many|TRBJ1-3|TRBV18
TGTGCCAGCTCACCAGGCTCTGGAAACACCATATATTTT
CASSPGSGNTIYF
>.|few|TRBJ1-4|TRBV5-1
TGCGCCAGCAGCCCCGATGGAGTCCGTGAAAAACTGTTTTTT
CASSPDGVREKLFF
>.|.|TRBJ2-3|TRBV7-9
TGTGCCAGCAGCTTAGCCTGGACAGCAACAGATACGCAGTATTTT
CASSLAWTATDTQYF
>.|.|TRBJ2-2|TRBV28
TGTGCCAGCAGCACGGACAGCACCGGGGAGCTGTTTTTT
CASSTDSTGELFF
>.|few|TRBJ1-1|TRBV4-1
TGCGCCAGCAGCCACAGACCCTCAGGGGAAGCTTTCTTT
CASSHRPSGEAFF